A single sample is the source of the 9 T cell receptor beta chains below, sequenced in a study of early T cells in non-severe SARS-CoV-2 infection. TCRdb called the 5' RACE reads again in MiXCR, with one record for every CDR3 protein. The table records some 57,000 distinct CDR3 sequences, around 5.2% of them present only once. Sequencing used whole blood. These receptors all come from an adult who was a healthcare worker with PCR-confirmed SARS-CoV-2 infection or an uninfected control (not recorded which).

This clonotype occurred many times. The chain combines TRBV19 with TRBJ1-5; 10 bases align to TRBD1. The CDR3 runs to 15 residues. The junction had 4 bases not matched to a gene; V was cut back by 4 bases and J by 4 bases. From germline, CDR1 is LNHDA and CDR2 SQIVND (reference sequence). In nucleotides, the CDR3 is TGTGCCAGTAGTACGACAGGGGGCCAAAATCAGCCCCAGCATTTT. This codes for CASSTTGGQNQPQHF.

The table lists this clonotype with many counts. The rearrangement uses TRBV7-6 and TRBJ1-5; 8 bases match TRBD1. The CDR3 is made up of 14 amino acids. With 5 bases clipped from V and 5 bases from J, the junction kept 5 bases outside the gene matches. The V gene's germline CDR1 is SGHVS and CDR2 FNYEAQ. The CDR3 nucleotides are TGTGCCAGCAGCCCTCAGGGGGCCTATCAGCCCCAGCATTTT. This translates into CASSPQGAYQPQHF. Variable domain in full (rest from reference TRBV7-6 and TRBJ1-5): GAGVSQSPRYKVTKRGQDVALRCDPISGHVSLYWYRQALGQGPEFLTYFNYEAQQDKSGLPNDRFSAERPEGSISTLTIQRTEQRDSAMYRCASSPQGAYQPQHFGDGTRLSIL.

Note on this clonotype: This may be a read error: a much more frequent sequence differs by one nucleotide. The gene calls are TRBV6-5 and TRBJ2-5, with D uncertain. V was shortened by 1 base and J by 4 bases, with 16 bases between the two germline ends. The CDR3 loop spans 16 amino acids. Germline V gives CDR1 MNHEY, CDR2 SVGAGI. The DNA of the CDR3 is TGTGCCAGCAGTTACTGGATCACCGGCACTACAGAGACCCAGTACTTC. Translated: CASSYWITGTTETQYF.

This clonotype was detected ten times or more. The V call is TRBV29-1, the J call TRBJ2-3, with unresolved D. Germline lookup yields CDR1 SQVTM and CDR2 ANQGSEA. The CDR3 covers 12 residues. Trimming took off 4 bases at V and 2 bases at J, with 7 bases between the two ends. The CDR3 protein is CSVGQNTDTQYF. DNA of the CDR3: TGCAGCGTTGGACAAAACACAGATACGCAGTATTTT.

This clonotype has just a few counts. This chain connects TRBV12-3 or TRBV12-4 to TRBJ1-5; D is unclear. This CDR3 is 15 amino acids long. Trimming shortened V by 6 bases and J by 2 bases, and 14 bases separated the two germline ends. The chain's CDR3 is CASSPGLTGNQPQHF. CDR3 in DNA: TGTGCCAGCAGCCCCGGACTCACCGGCAATCAGCCCCAGCATTTT.

This clonotype was seen many times. This chain links TRBV10-3 with TRBJ1-2; TRBD1 aligns across 8 bases. Looked up from germline, CDR1 is ENHRY and CDR2 is SYGVKD. This CDR3 is built from 17 residues. Trimming at V came to 7 bases and at J to 6 bases, leaving 19 bases not matched to a gene. CDR3 in amino acids: CAITDTAGTGGGDGYTF. The CDR3 nucleotides are TGTGCCATCACCGATACTGCCGGAACAGGGGGAGGAGATGGCTACACCTTC.

Many counts were recorded for this clonotype. The genes are TRBV7-2 and TRBJ2-7; tentatively, D is TRBD2 (5 bases). The CDR3 is 15 residues long. Germline V lookup: CDR1 SGHTA, CDR2 FQGNSA. V lost 5 bases to trimming and J lost 6 bases, with 20 bases between them. CDR3 sequence: CASSPGRVGVVEQYF. CDR3 nucleotide sequence: TGTGCCAGCAGCCCCGGACGAGTGGGAGTGGTCGAGCAGTACTTC.

In this sample, this clonotype turned up many times. The chain combines TRBV25-1 with TRBJ1-6; tentatively, D is TRBD1 (6 bases). The CDR3 has 16 residues. Germline V gene sequence: CDR1 MGHDK, CDR2 SYGVNS. The V end was cut by 4 bases, the J end by 0 bases, with 10 bases between. This chain's CDR3 is CASSVLDSSYNSPLHF. DNA for the CDR3: TGTGCCAGCAGTGTACTGGACAGCTCCTATAATTCACCCCTCCACTTT.

This clonotype was detected ten times or more. V and J are TRBV12-5 and TRBJ2-1, with 10 nucleotides matching TRBD2. Germline V CDR1 and CDR2: LGHNT, FRNRAP. CDR3 length: 15 amino acids. V was clipped by 10 bases and J by 6 bases; unmatched bases: 12. The CDR3 DNA sequence: TGTGCTACCCTCAGAGGGACTAGCGCGAGCAATGAGCAGTTCTTC. This translates into CATLRGTSASNEQFF.